The clone carrying this TCR beta chain has a handful of counts. The data are from a study of blood T cells in healthy people across ages. V was pared by 0 bases and J by 8 bases, with 10 bases of the junction left unmatched. Germline CDR1 DFQATT, CDR2 SNEGSKA (reference sequence). This CDR3 contains 16 residues. Sample-barcoded 5' priming and a J-beta primer mix drove a second PCR of 7 to 11 cycles. TCRdb reanalysed the 5' RACE reads using MiXCR and keeps one entry per CDR3 protein. The sample includes 700,000 to 950,000 distinct CDR3 sequences, about 42% of them seen just once. The chain uses TRBV20-1 and TRBJ2-1, with 10 bases lining up with TRBD2. The source is an older woman in good health. Sequenced sample: blood. The CDR3 region has the DNA TGCAGTGCTAGAGACCCCTCTAGCGGGAGTGGGGATGAGCAGTTCTTC. It is translated as CSARDPSSGSGDEQFF.